Listed below are T cell receptor beta chains from one sample, sequenced in a study of cytomegalovirus exposure and HLA in healthy donors. Only in-frame clones appear in the TCRdb table, and some are missing; sequencing was by immunoSEQ multiplex PCR. The sample lists about 76,000 clones; approximately 78% were seen once. Sequenced material: PBMCs. The receptors come from a male donor in good health and CMV-seropositive. CDR3s include the opening cysteine and the closing phenylalanine or tryptophan. A D gene is named only where the DNA matches it firmly. Some rows have no size entry. The others give once, few or many, or a class for an expanded clone.

clone size	V gene	D gene	J gene	CDR3 protein	CDR3 DNA
NA	TRBV30	NA	TRBJ2-7	CAWSVMGSYEQYF	TGTGCCTGGAGTGTAATGGGGAGCTACGAGCAGTACTTC
NA	TRBV5-1	NA	TRBJ2-1	CASSLVGPTHNEQFF	TGCGCCAGCAGCTTGGTTGGCCCAACCCACAATGAGCAGTTCTTC
NA	TRBV18	NA	TRBJ1-1	CASSQSQTNTEAFF	TGTGCCAGCTCACAGTCACAGACGAACACTGAAGCTTTCTTT
NA	TRBV9	TRBD2	TRBJ2-7	CASSVGSGMSYEQYF	TGTGCCAGCAGCGTAGGTAGCGGGATGTCCTACGAGCAGTACTTC
NA	TRBV19	TRBD2	TRBJ2-7	CASSVGLAGSYEQYF	TGTGCCAGTAGTGTGGGACTAGCGGGGTCCTACGAGCAGTACTTC
few	TRBV7-7	TRBD1	TRBJ2-5	CASSPTGVQETQYF	TGTGCCAGCAGCCCGACAGGGGTCCAAGAGACCCAGTACTTC
NA	TRBV5-1	NA	TRBJ2-3	CASSGERADTQYF	TGCGCCAGCAGCGGCGAGAGGGCAGATACGCAGTATTTT
NA	TRBV5-1	TRBD1	TRBJ2-1	CASKAGTGDYNEQFF	TGCGCCAGCAAGGCCGGGACAGGGGACTACAATGAGCAGTTCTTC
NA	TRBV7-8	TRBD2	TRBJ2-7	CASSLFASGLYEQYF	TGTGCCAGCAGCTTGTTCGCTAGCGGTTTATACGAGCAGTACTTC
NA	TRBV7-3	TRBD2	TRBJ2-1	CASSLGGRADEQFF	TGTGCCAGCAGCTTGGGCGGGAGGGCCGATGAGCAGTTCTTC
NA	TRBV29-1	NA	TRBJ2-7	CSPRVLGHEQYF	TGCAGCCCGAGGGTACTAGGTCACGAGCAGTACTTC
NA	TRBV5-4	TRBD1	TRBJ2-1	CASSFDRGLNEQFF	TGTGCCAGCAGTTTTGACAGGGGGCTCAATGAGCAGTTCTTC
NA	TRBV7-9	NA	TRBJ2-7	CASSSTGWTDEQYF	TGTGCCAGCAGCTCCACCGGGTGGACTGACGAGCAGTACTTC
NA	TRBV9	TRBD1	TRBJ2-2	CASSASDRERTGELFF	TGTGCCAGCAGCGCTTCGGACAGGGAGCGTACCGGGGAGCTGTTTTTT
NA	TRBV19	TRBD2	TRBJ2-2	CASSLGRGPGELFF	TGTGCCAGTAGTCTCGGGAGGGGACCCGGGGAGCTGTTTTTT
once	TRBV28	TRBD1	TRBJ1-1	CASSSLTGGEAFF	TGTGCCAGCAGTTCTTTGACAGGGGGGGAAGCTTTCTTT
once	TRBV14	TRBD1	TRBJ2-3	CASSPPRTGGFGDTQYF	TGTGCCAGCAGCCCACCGCGGACAGGGGGTTTCGGGGATACGCAGTATTTT
few	TRBV4-1	TRBD1	TRBJ1-2	CASRGQGTKNYGYTF	TGCGCTAGCAGGGGACAGGGTACCAAAAACTATGGCTACACCTTC
NA	TRBV7-2	NA	TRBJ1-5	CASSLAPGSNQPQHF	TGTGCCAGCAGCTTAGCTCCGGGGAGCAATCAGCCCCAGCATTTT
NA	TRBV5-4	TRBD1	TRBJ2-1	CASSSGQGAFEQFF	TGTGCCAGCAGCTCGGGACAGGGGGCATTTGAGCAGTTCTTC
NA	TRBV9	NA	TRBJ1-4	CASSASFGRQAATNEKLFF	TGTGCCAGCAGCGCTTCGTTTGGCAGGCAGGCTGCAACTAATGAAAAACTGTTTTTT
NA	TRBV11-2	TRBD2	TRBJ2-7	CASSLEVAGAHEQYF	TGTGCCAGCAGCTTAGAGGTAGCGGGAGCCCACGAGCAGTACTTC
NA	TRBV7-2	TRBD1	TRBJ2-7	CASSPQTGGTYEQYF	TGTGCCAGCAGCCCCCAGACAGGGGGAACCTACGAGCAGTACTTC